The TCR beta chain under discussion was sequenced for a study of CD8 T cells in ankylosing spondylitis. Study-level findings and limits: It was reported that disease-linked clones were significantly enriched in matched ankylosing spondylitis synovial fluid. There were earlier reports of some motif variants in reactive arthritis synovial fluid and blood. The study identified a TCR beta motif of under ten highly homologous variants that appeared characteristic of ankylosing spondylitis blood.

In regard to this clonotype: No antigen is known for it.

By quantitative 5'-RACE with molecular barcodes, the TCR beta libraries were made. TCRdb re-derived calls from the 5' RACE reads in MiXCR, one entry per CDR3 protein. The table records fewer than 650,000 distinct CDR3 sequences, about an eighth of them present only once. Germline-derived CDR1 and CDR2 are DFQATT and SNEGSKA (reference sequence). V gave up 6 bases and J gave up 2 bases, with 14 bases separating them. CDR3 size: 13 residues. The rearrangement uses TRBV20-1 and TRBJ2-7, with no clear D. The clonotype originates from a male donor with ankylosing spondylitis. Specimen: blood, either unsorted or a sorted T cell fraction (not recorded which). CDR3 nucleotide sequence: TGCAGTGCCGGTCAGGCGACAACCTACGAGCAGTACTTC. Its protein product is CSAGQATTYEQYF.